The rows below give T cell receptor beta chains drawn from one sample of a study of T cell repertoires and Cas9 in healthy adults. The assay was immunoSEQ multiplex PCR, and TCRdb's table has in-frame clones only and misses some. This table has around 20,000 clones, 90% appearing once. Sequencing was carried out using CD4+ effector T cells (CD127+, CD25-, CD137-, CD154-) from PBMCs; culture status not recorded. These receptors originate from a human donor in good health. Both conserved end residues are part of each CDR3. The order of the fields is J gene, clone size, CDR3 length, V gene, D gene, CDR3 protein, CDR3 DNA. D genes are given only for firm matches. Size is stated for part of the rows, as once, few or many counts, or as a class when the clone is expanded.

J gene: TRBJ2-7
clone size: .
CDR3 length: 16
V gene: TRBV5-1
D gene: TRBD2
CDR3 protein: CASSSIAGGPSYEQYF
CDR3 DNA: TGCGCCAGCAGCTCAATAGCGGGGGGGCCCTCCTACGAGCAGTACTTC

J gene: TRBJ2-2
clone size: .
CDR3 length: 16
V gene: TRBV7-9
D gene: .
CDR3 protein: CASSLAGRGYTGELFF
CDR3 DNA: TGTGCCAGCAGCTTAGCGGGCAGGGGATACACCGGGGAGCTGTTTTTT

J gene: TRBJ1-2
clone size: .
CDR3 length: 13
V gene: TRBV15
D gene: .
CDR3 protein: CATSNRVNYGYTF
CDR3 DNA: TGTGCCACCAGCAATCGGGTTAACTATGGCTACACCTTC

J gene: TRBJ2-7
clone size: .
CDR3 length: 15
V gene: TRBV6-1
D gene: .
CDR3 protein: CASSAEKQGAYEQYF
CDR3 DNA: TGTGCCAGCAGTGCAGAAAAACAGGGAGCCTACGAGCAGTACTTC

J gene: TRBJ1-6
clone size: .
CDR3 length: 12
V gene: TRBV7-9
D gene: .
CDR3 protein: CASSWDNSPLHF
CDR3 DNA: TGTGCCAGCAGCTGGGACAATTCACCCCTCCACTTT

J gene: TRBJ2-5
clone size: once
CDR3 length: 14
V gene: TRBV28
D gene: .
CDR3 protein: CASSLERVQETQYF
CDR3 DNA: TGTGCCAGCAGTCTTGAAAGGGTGCAAGAGACCCAGTACTTC

J gene: TRBJ1-2
clone size: .
CDR3 length: 12
V gene: TRBV5-6
D gene: .
CDR3 protein: CASSLRRDGYTF
CDR3 DNA: TGTGCCAGCAGCTTGCGGAGGGATGGCTACACCTTC

J gene: TRBJ2-2
clone size: .
CDR3 length: 15
V gene: TRBV6-1
D gene: .
CDR3 protein: CASSEFSLNTGELFF
CDR3 DNA: TGTGCCAGCAGTGAATTTAGCCTGAACACCGGGGAGCTGTTTTTT

J gene: TRBJ1-6
clone size: few
CDR3 length: 13
V gene: TRBV6-4
D gene: .
CDR3 protein: CASSSEENSPLHF
CDR3 DNA: TGTGCCAGCTCTTCAGAAGAGAATTCACCCCTCCACTTT

J gene: TRBJ1-2
clone size: once
CDR3 length: 15
V gene: TRBV5-4
D gene: TRBD1
CDR3 protein: CASSSPTGGGYGYTF
CDR3 DNA: TGTGCCAGCAGCTCACCGACAGGGGGCGGTTATGGCTACACCTTC

J gene: TRBJ2-3
clone size: .
CDR3 length: 13
V gene: TRBV7-9
D gene: .
CDR3 protein: CASSWVPTDTQYF
CDR3 DNA: TGTGCCAGCAGCTGGGTCCCAACAGATACGCAGTATTTT

J gene: TRBJ2-2
clone size: .
CDR3 length: 17
V gene: TRBV7-9
D gene: TRBD2
CDR3 protein: CASSPTGTRVLTGELFF
CDR3 DNA: TGTGCCAGCAGCCCAACCGGGACTAGGGTTTTGACCGGGGAGCTGTTTTTT

J gene: TRBJ2-1
clone size: .
CDR3 length: 14
V gene: TRBV5-1
D gene: .
CDR3 protein: CASSLRGASNEQFF
CDR3 DNA: TGCGCCAGCAGCTTGCGGGGGGCCAGTAATGAGCAGTTCTTC

J gene: TRBJ1-6
clone size: .
CDR3 length: 14
V gene: TRBV11-2
D gene: .
CDR3 protein: CASSLAGGSSPLHF
CDR3 DNA: TGTGCCAGCAGCTTAGCCGGGGGAAGCTCACCCCTCCACTTT

J gene: TRBJ1-6
clone size: .
CDR3 length: 12
V gene: TRBV5-6
D gene: .
CDR3 protein: CASRGNNSPLHF
CDR3 DNA: TGTGCCAGCCGGGGAAATAATTCACCCCTCCACTTT

J gene: TRBJ2-6
clone size: .
CDR3 length: 17
V gene: TRBV6-1
D gene: .
CDR3 protein: CASSGGPRLRGANVLTF
CDR3 DNA: TGTGCCAGCAGTGGGGGGCCCAGATTGCGCGGGGCCAACGTCCTGACTTTC

J gene: TRBJ1-1
clone size: .
CDR3 length: 15
V gene: TRBV19
D gene: .
CDR3 protein: CASSIPGGRSTEAFF
CDR3 DNA: TGTGCCAGTAGTATTCCCGGCGGGCGGAGCACTGAAGCTTTCTTT

J gene: TRBJ2-7
clone size: .
CDR3 length: 15
V gene: TRBV6-6
D gene: .
CDR3 protein: CASSHTGTGVKEQYF
CDR3 DNA: TGTGCCAGCAGTCACACGGGAACCGGGGTTAAGGAGCAGTACTTC

J gene: TRBJ1-4
clone size: .
CDR3 length: 13
V gene: TRBV19
D gene: .
CDR3 protein: CASTGATNEKLFF
CDR3 DNA: TGTGCCAGTACGGGTGCAACTAATGAAAAACTGTTTTTT

J gene: TRBJ1-5
clone size: .
CDR3 length: 15
V gene: TRBV19
D gene: TRBD1
CDR3 protein: CASSVRDRDDQPQHF
CDR3 DNA: TGTGCCAGTAGTGTCCGGGACAGGGACGATCAGCCCCAGCATTTT

J gene: TRBJ1-1
clone size: once
CDR3 length: 17
V gene: TRBV5-5
D gene: TRBD1
CDR3 protein: CASSHPGGSELGTEAFF
CDR3 DNA: TGTGCCAGCAGTCACCCAGGGGGCAGTGAGTTGGGGACTGAAGCTTTCTTT

J gene: TRBJ2-1
clone size: .
CDR3 length: 15
V gene: TRBV7-8
D gene: TRBD1
CDR3 protein: CASSLLTGQGFSPFF
CDR3 DNA: TGTGCCAGCAGCTTACTCACGGGACAGGGATTCAGCCCGTTCTTC

J gene: TRBJ1-2
clone size: .
CDR3 length: 15
V gene: TRBV9
D gene: .
CDR3 protein: CASSDSVKPTRGYTF
CDR3 DNA: TGTGCCAGCAGCGATAGTGTCAAGCCAACTAGAGGCTACACCTTC

J gene: TRBJ1-1
clone size: .
CDR3 length: 16
V gene: TRBV18
D gene: TRBD1
CDR3 protein: CASSPQGGQGPTEAFF
CDR3 DNA: TGTGCCAGCTCACCGCAAGGGGGACAGGGTCCCACTGAAGCTTTCTTT

J gene: TRBJ2-1
clone size: .
CDR3 length: 16
V gene: TRBV10-2
D gene: .
CDR3 protein: CASSDSTRNPYNEQFF
CDR3 DNA: TGCGCCAGCAGTGATTCGACACGGAACCCTTACAATGAGCAGTTCTTC

J gene: TRBJ1-1
clone size: .
CDR3 length: 14
V gene: TRBV12-5
D gene: .
CDR3 protein: CASGLGRSLGEAFF
CDR3 DNA: TGTGCTAGTGGTTTGGGAAGGAGCCTAGGGGAAGCTTTCTTT

J gene: TRBJ1-2
clone size: .
CDR3 length: 16
V gene: TRBV5-1
D gene: TRBD1
CDR3 protein: CASSTWDRGVSDGYTF
CDR3 DNA: TGCGCCAGCAGCACCTGGGACAGGGGTGTAAGCGATGGCTACACCTTC

J gene: TRBJ1-6
clone size: .
CDR3 length: 14
V gene: TRBV6-1
D gene: .
CDR3 protein: CASSPDEALIPLHF
CDR3 DNA: TGTGCCAGCAGCCCTGACGAAGCGCTCATCCCCCTCCACTTT

J gene: TRBJ2-1
clone size: .
CDR3 length: 15
V gene: TRBV7-9
D gene: .
CDR3 protein: CASSAGVTNYNEQFF
CDR3 DNA: TGTGCCAGCAGCGCCGGGGTAACAAACTACAATGAGCAGTTCTTC